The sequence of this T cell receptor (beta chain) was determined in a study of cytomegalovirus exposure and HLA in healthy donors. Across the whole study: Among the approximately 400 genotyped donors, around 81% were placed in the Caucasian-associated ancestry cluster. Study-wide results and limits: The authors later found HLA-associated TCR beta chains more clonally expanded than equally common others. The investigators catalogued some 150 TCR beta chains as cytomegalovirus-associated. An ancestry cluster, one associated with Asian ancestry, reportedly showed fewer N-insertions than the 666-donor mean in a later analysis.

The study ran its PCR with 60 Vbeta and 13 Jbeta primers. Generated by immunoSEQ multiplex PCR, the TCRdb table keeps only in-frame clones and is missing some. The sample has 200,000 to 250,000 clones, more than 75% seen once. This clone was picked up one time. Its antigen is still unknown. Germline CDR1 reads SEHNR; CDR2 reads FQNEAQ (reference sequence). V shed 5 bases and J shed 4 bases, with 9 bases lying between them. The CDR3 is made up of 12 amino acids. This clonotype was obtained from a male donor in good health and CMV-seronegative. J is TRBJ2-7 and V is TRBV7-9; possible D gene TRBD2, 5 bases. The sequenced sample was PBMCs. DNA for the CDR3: TGTGCCAGCAGCCCTGGGAGATACGAGCAGTACTTC. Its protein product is CASSPGRYEQYF.